This T cell receptor beta chain originates from a study of shared clonotypes between healthy human individuals. Looking at the study overall: The plates for each donor numbered three CD4 naive, three CD4 memory, two CD8 naive and one CD8 memory.

Sequenced by immunoSEQ multiplex PCR; TCRdb stores in-frame clones only, minus some. This table has about 2.1 million clones, 93% appearing once. A note on this clone: What it binds is not known.

Findings and caveats of the study: Shared across a few donors were around 5% of the naive CD4 clonotypes.

This CDR3 has 17 amino acids. Germline CDR1 and CDR2: MGHDK and SYGVNS. Losses at the gene ends were 0 bases for V and 4 bases for J; bases not matched to a gene: 7. Terminally differentiated effector memory CD45RA+ cells were excluded from the naive CD8 cells, which were CD45RO-negative and positively selected for CCR7. Material for sequencing was naive CD8+ T cells from PBMCs. The gene calls are TRBV25-1 and TRBJ2-3; 10 bases align to TRBD1. This sequence was found in a man aged 18 to 35 in good health. Some clones in this sample may be carry-over from other donors' samples. The CDR3 loop reads CASSEYTGTGVADTQYF. CDR3 nucleotides: TGTGCCAGCAGTGAATATACCGGGACAGGGGTCGCAGATACGCAGTATTTT.